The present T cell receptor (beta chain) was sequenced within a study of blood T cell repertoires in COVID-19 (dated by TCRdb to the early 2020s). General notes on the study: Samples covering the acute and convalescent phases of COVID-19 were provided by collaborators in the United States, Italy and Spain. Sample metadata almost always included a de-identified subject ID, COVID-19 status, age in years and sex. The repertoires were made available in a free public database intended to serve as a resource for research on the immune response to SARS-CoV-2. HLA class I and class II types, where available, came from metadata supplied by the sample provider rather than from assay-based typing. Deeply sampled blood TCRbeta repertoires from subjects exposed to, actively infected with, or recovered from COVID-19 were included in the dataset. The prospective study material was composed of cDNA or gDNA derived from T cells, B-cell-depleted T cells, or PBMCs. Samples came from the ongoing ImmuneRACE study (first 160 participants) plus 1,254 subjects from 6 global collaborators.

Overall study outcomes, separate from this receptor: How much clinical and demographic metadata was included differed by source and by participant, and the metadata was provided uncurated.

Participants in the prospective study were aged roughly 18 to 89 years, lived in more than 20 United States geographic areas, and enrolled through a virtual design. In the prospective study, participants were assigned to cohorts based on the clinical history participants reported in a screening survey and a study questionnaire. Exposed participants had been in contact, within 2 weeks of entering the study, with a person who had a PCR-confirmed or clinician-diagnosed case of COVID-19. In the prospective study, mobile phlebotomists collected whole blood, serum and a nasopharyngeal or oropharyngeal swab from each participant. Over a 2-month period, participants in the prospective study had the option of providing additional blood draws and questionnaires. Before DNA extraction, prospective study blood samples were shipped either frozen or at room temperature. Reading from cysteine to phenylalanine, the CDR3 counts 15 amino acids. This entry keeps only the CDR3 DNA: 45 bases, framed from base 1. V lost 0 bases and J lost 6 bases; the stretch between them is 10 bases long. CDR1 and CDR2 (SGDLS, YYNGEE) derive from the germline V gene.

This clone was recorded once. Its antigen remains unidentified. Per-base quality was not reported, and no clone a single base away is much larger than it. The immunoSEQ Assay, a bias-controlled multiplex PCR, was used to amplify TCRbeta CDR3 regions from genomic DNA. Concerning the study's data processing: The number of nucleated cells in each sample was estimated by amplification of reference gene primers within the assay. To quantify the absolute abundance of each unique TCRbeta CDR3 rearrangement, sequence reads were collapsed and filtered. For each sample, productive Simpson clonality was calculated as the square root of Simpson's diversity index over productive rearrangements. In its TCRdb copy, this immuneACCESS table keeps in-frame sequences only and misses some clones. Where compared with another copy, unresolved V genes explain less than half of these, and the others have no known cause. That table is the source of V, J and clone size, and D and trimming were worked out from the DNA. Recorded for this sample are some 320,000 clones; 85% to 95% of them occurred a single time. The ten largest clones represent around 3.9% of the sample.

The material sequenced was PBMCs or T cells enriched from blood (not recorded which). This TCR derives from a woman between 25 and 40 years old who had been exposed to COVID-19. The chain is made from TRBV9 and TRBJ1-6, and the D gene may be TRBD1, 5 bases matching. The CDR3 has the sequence CASSVAGLGNSPLHF. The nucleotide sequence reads TGTGCCAGCAGCGTAGCAGGGTTAGGTAATTCACCCCTCCACTTT.